Listed below are T cell receptor beta chains from one sample, sequenced in a study of blood T cell repertoires in COVID-19. Sequencing was performed with immunoSEQ multiplex PCR; in TCRdb, only in-frame clones are kept and a portion is missing. The sample carries some 150,000 clones, around nine tenths recorded once. Sequences were obtained from peripheral blood. The source is a man aged 50 to 60 with active or convalescent COVID-19. Both conserved end residues are part of each CDR3. D genes are given only for firm matches. Rows may omit the clone size; those that give it use once, few, many or a size class.

J gene | D gene | V gene | CDR3 length | clone size | CDR3 protein | CDR3 DNA
TRBJ1-5 | - | TRBV7-2 | 14 | - | CASSQQGGNQPQHF | TGTGCCAGCAGCCAACAGGGTGGAAATCAGCCCCAGCATTTT
TRBJ1-4 | - | TRBV28 | 16 | - | CASSLWGVGGDEKLFF | TGTGCCAGCAGTTTATGGGGTGTAGGGGGAGATGAAAAACTGTTTTTT
TRBJ1-1 | - | TRBV9 | 14 | - | CASSTEPQSRSAFF | TGTGCCAGCAGCACCGAGCCCCAATCTCGTTCAGCTTTCTTT
TRBJ2-1 | - | TRBV19 | 13 | - | CASSGDLSNEQFF | TGTGCCAGTAGTGGAGATTTAAGCAATGAGCAGTTCTTC
TRBJ2-5 | TRBD2 | TRBV5-6 | 16 | - | CASSPPTSRLQETQYF | TGTGCCAGCAGCCCGCCGACTAGCCGCCTTCAAGAGACCCAGTACTTC
TRBJ2-5 | - | TRBV5-1 | 17 | - | CASSLVAGAPNQETQYF | TGCGCCAGCAGCTTGGTGGCAGGGGCCCCTAACCAAGAGACCCAGTACTTC
TRBJ1-1 | TRBD1 | TRBV28 | 13 | - | CASSFGQGLEAFF | TGTGCCAGCAGTTTTGGACAGGGACTCGAAGCTTTCTTT
TRBJ2-7 | - | TRBV7-3 | 15 | - | CASSLWRADLYEQYF | TGTGCCAGCAGCTTATGGCGGGCAGACCTCTACGAGCAGTACTTC
TRBJ2-1 | TRBD2 | TRBV5-1 | 15 | - | CASSRTSGSPHEQFF | TGCGCCAGCAGTCGGACTAGCGGGAGCCCCCATGAGCAGTTCTTC
TRBJ1-1 | - | TRBV6-6 | 12 | - | CASSYGTTEPFF | TGTGCCAGCAGTTACGGGACAACCGAACCTTTCTTT
TRBJ2-2 | TRBD2 | TRBV3-1/TRBV3-2 | 17 | - | CASSRGLAGVGTGELFF | TGTGCCAGCAGCCGGGGACTAGCGGGAGTAGGTACCGGGGAGCTGTTTTTT
TRBJ1-1 | TRBD1 | TRBV5-4 | 16 | - | CASSYGTGQRNTEAFF | TGTGCCAGCAGCTACGGGACAGGCCAAAGGAACACTGAAGCTTTCTTT
TRBJ2-2 | - | TRBV29-1 | 12 | - | CSVGTRTGELFF | TGCAGCGTTGGGACACGGACCGGGGAGCTGTTTTTT
TRBJ2-7 | - | TRBV6-2/TRBV6-3 | 15 | - | CASSSNRDFSYEQYF | TGTGCCAGCAGTTCAAACCGGGACTTCTCCTACGAGCAGTACTTC
TRBJ2-7 | TRBD1 | TRBV28 | 15 | once | CASSLLQGGSYEQYF | TGTGCCAGCAGTTTATTACAGGGGGGCTCCTACGAGCAGTACTTC
TRBJ2-1 | TRBD2 | TRBV6-2/TRBV6-3 | 16 | once | CASSKERGSSYNEQFF | TGTGCCAGCAGTAAAGAGCGGGGATCTTCCTACAATGAGCAGTTCTTC
TRBJ2-5 | - | TRBV13 | 12 | once | CASSLGGRTQYF | TGTGCCAGCAGCTTAGGCGGGAGGACCCAGTACTTC
TRBJ2-3 | - | TRBV4-1 | 15 | once | CASSPRGPASDTQYF | TGCGCCAGCAGCCCGAGAGGGCCCGCCTCAGATACGCAGTATTTT
TRBJ1-2 | - | TRBV11-2 | 17 | - | CASSLDRRGAMDYGYTF | TGTGCCAGCAGCTTAGATCGGAGGGGAGCAATGGACTATGGCTACACCTTC
TRBJ2-1 | TRBD2 | TRBV24-1 | 16 | - | CATSDRRTSGSNEQFF | TGTGCCACCAGTGATAGGAGGACTAGCGGGAGCAATGAGCAGTTCTTC
TRBJ2-5 | TRBD2 | TRBV11-3 | 17 | - | CASSLDSAAGALETQYF | TGTGCCAGCAGCTTAGACTCAGCAGCGGGAGCTCTTGAGACCCAGTACTTC
TRBJ2-1 | TRBD1 | TRBV28 | 15 | - | CASSFPQGAFNEQFF | TGTGCCAGCAGTTTCCCCCAGGGGGCGTTTAATGAGCAGTTCTTC
TRBJ2-1 | TRBD1 | TRBV27 | 14 | - | CASSTRQGVNEQFF | TGTGCCAGCAGTACCCGACAGGGGGTCAATGAGCAGTTCTTC
TRBJ2-4 | TRBD1 | TRBV30 | 13 | - | CAWSAMVGGFQYF | TGTGCCTGGAGCGCTATGGTAGGGGGCTTTCAGTACTTC
TRBJ2-2 | - | TRBV7-2 | 15 | - | CASSLAVTNTGELFF | TGTGCCAGCAGCTTAGCCGTGACTAACACCGGGGAGCTGTTTTTT
TRBJ2-5 | TRBD1 | TRBV20-1 | 12 | - | CSASPTGETQYF | TGCAGTGCTAGTCCGACAGGGGAGACCCAGTACTTC